This TCR beta chain was recovered during a study of T cell repertoires in cytomegalovirus infection. Study-wide background: It was the public TCR beta signatures that indicated both CMV infection and matching HLA type.

Germline CDR1 and CDR2: SGHTA and FQGNSA. Unmatched junction bases numbered 13, after V lost 5 bases and J lost 0 bases. This CDR3 has 18 amino acids. MiXCR, run by TCRdb on the reads, gives a single entry per CDR3 protein. The repertoire has about 360,000 distinct CDR3 sequences, 15% to 20% of them found once; the top ten carry around 9.3%. The V and J genes are TRBV7-2 and TRBJ2-3, with 8 bases identical to TRBD1. This receptor was identified in a human donor in good health (CMV status not recorded). Some clones in this sample may be carry-over from other donors' samples. Source material: PBMCs. This chain's CDR3 is CASSRGQGSTLSTDTQYF. CDR3 DNA: TGTGCCAGCAGCAGAGGACAGGGTTCTACTCTTAGCACAGATACGCAGTATTTT.